The present T cell receptor (beta chain) was sequenced within a study of T-cell memory formation after mild COVID-19. At the level of the study: TCR clusters were mostly donor specific.

One entry per CDR3 protein results from TCRdb running MiXCR on the 5' RACE reads. The sample records roughly 350,000 distinct CDR3 sequences, roughly 20% being singletons. A note on this clonotype: As yet, its antigen is unknown.

Points from the study as a whole: Cross-reactive memory apparently joined, as some responding clones appeared in pre-infection memory. Clones that shrank (day 15 to 85) were balanced CD4/CD8, whereas later expanders leaned CD4+.

This receptor was taken from an adult woman who had mild COVID-19 (a few samples of this study predate the infection). Cell type and time point are not known. The material sequenced was PBMCs or a T cell subset sorted from them (not recorded which).

The chain's CDR3 is CASSYGSGTLETQYF. The CDR3 DNA is TGTGCCAGCAGTTACGGGTCAGGGACACTCGAGACCCAGTACTTC. The V call is TRBV6-5, the J call TRBJ2-5; maybe TRBD1 (6 bases). V lost 2 bases and J 5 bases, leaving 15 bases between the germline ends. The CDR3 totals 15 residues. Germline V gene lookup returns CDR1 MNHEY and CDR2 SVGAGI.